Below, 30 T cell receptor beta chains from the same sample are listed, as sequenced in a study of cytomegalovirus exposure and HLA in healthy donors. The protocol was immunoSEQ multiplex PCR, while the TCRdb copy is restricted to in-frame clones and leaves out a portion. Counted here are 60,000 to 70,000 clones, around nine tenths occurring once; the ten biggest clones make up 1.7%. Material: PBMCs. Every receptor here comes from a woman aged 18-30 years in good health and CMV-seronegative.

The chain combines TRBV30 with TRBJ1-1, with 7 nucleotides matching TRBD1. The CDR3 consists of 13 residues. Per germline, CDR1 GTSNPN and CDR2 SVGIG (reference sequence). J lost 4 bases, V lost 5 bases, and 7 bases had no gene match. The DNA for the CDR3 is TGTGCCTGGGACAGGGTATCGGGCACTGAAGCTTTCTTT. It translates to CAWDRVSGTEAFF.

The V and J genes are TRBV4-3 and TRBJ2-1, with 13 bases fitting TRBD2. Unmatched junction bases numbered 8, after V lost 4 bases and J lost 2 bases. This CDR3 spans 18 amino acids. Germline V gives CDR1 LGHNA, CDR2 YSLEER. The CDR3 loop is CASSLQGLAGPPYNEQFF. The DNA for the CDR3 is TGCGCCAGCAGCCTCCAGGGACTAGCGGGGCCACCCTACAATGAGCAGTTCTTC.

The genes are TRBV4-2 and TRBJ1-2, with TRBD1 matching 7 bases. J gave up 8 bases and V 6 bases, and 6 bases lay outside the gene matches. CDR3 size: 12 residues. Germline-derived CDR1 and CDR2 are LGHNA and YNFKEQ. The CDR3 spells CASRETGYGYTF. The CDR3 DNA reads TGTGCCAGCAGAGAGACAGGGTACGGCTACACCTTC.

This clone was observed a handful of times. The rearrangement uses TRBV5-1 and TRBJ2-5; 7 bases are a match to TRBD2. The CDR3 is made up of 15 amino acids. Trimming took 4 bases from V and 2 from J; bases not matched to a gene: 8. Looked up from germline, CDR1 is SGHRS and CDR2 is YFSETQ. CDR3 region: CASSGAGMIQETQYF. Written as DNA, the CDR3 is TGCGCCAGCAGCGGAGCGGGGATGATTCAAGAGACCCAGTACTTC.

V usage is TRBV6-1 and J usage is TRBJ2-7, with D tentatively TRBD2 (5 bases). Trimming cost V 6 bases and J 0 bases, with 12 bases left between them. CDR1 and CDR2 from the germline V gene are MNHNS and SASEGT. There are 14 residues in the CDR3. The chain's CDR3 is CASRSTTSSYEQYF. The CDR3, as DNA: TGTGCCAGCAGGTCGACTACCAGCTCCTACGAGCAGTACTTC.

The chain is built from TRBV29-1 and TRBJ1-2; TRBD1 matches 8 bases. Germline loops: CDR1 SQVTM, CDR2 ANQGSEA. V trimming: 7 bases; J trimming: 2 bases; junction bases outside the gene matches: 9. The CDR3 has 14 amino acids. The CDR3: CSAGQGGGNYGYTF. CDR3 nucleotide sequence: TGCAGCGCAGGACAGGGAGGAGGAAACTATGGCTACACCTTC.

V usage is TRBV27 and J usage is TRBJ2-1; perhaps TRBD2 as D (6 bases). The CDR3 is 16 residues long. Trimming left V 6 bases short and J 6 bases short, with 21 bases between. Germline CDR1 MNHEY, CDR2 SMNVEV (reference sequence). The CDR3 nucleotides read TGTGCCAGCAGCTATTCGTGGGGGGAACGTCCCAATGAGCAGTTCTTC. This encodes CASSYSWGERPNEQFF.

The chain recombines TRBV30 with TRBJ2-1, with TRBD2 matching over 9 bases. The germline CDR1 and CDR2 sequences are GTSNPN and SVGIG (reference sequence). V lost 0 bases to trimming and J lost 10 bases; unmatched junction nucleotides: 7. The CDR3 extends over 14 amino acids. Here the CDR3 DNA reads TGTGCCTGGAGTGTATACCTAGCGGGAAACGAGCAGTTCTTC. Its protein is CAWSVYLAGNEQFF.

CDR3 loop: CASSFGDYGYTF. CDR3 DNA sequence: TGTGCCAGCAGCTTTGGAGACTATGGCTACACCTTC. The rearrangement uses TRBV7-9 and TRBJ1-2; D not certain. V was cut by 3 bases and J by 3 bases, with 5 bases left in between. Looked up from germline, CDR1 is SEHNR and CDR2 is FQNEAQ (reference sequence). The CDR3 is made up of 12 amino acids.

V and J are TRBV30 and TRBJ1-5; perhaps TRBD1 as D (5 bases). Trimming stripped 8 bases from V and 7 bases from J, with 18 bases between. The CDR3 is made up of 13 amino acids. Germline-derived CDR1 and CDR2 are GTSNPN and SVGIG (reference sequence). The CDR3 DNA reads as TGTGCCGCCCAAGGCCAGGGCGACCAGCCCCAGCATTTT. Residues: CAAQGQGDQPQHF.

This chain uses TRBV20-1 with TRBJ2-5; unclear D gene. This CDR3 has 11 residues. V was clipped by 3 bases and J by 5 bases, with 7 bases between them. The germline CDR1 and CDR2 sequences are DFQATT and SNEGSKA (reference sequence). The CDR3 loop reads CSASSGETQYF. CDR3 DNA sequence: TGCAGTGCTAGCTCCGGGGAGACCCAGTACTTC.

J is TRBJ2-1 and V is TRBV7-6; D is ambiguous. V dropped 1 base and J dropped 0 bases, with 13 bases sitting between them. Germline V lookup: CDR1 SGHVS, CDR2 FNYEAQ. The CDR3 is made up of 17 amino acids. CDR3 region: CASSLGLAWSSYNEQFF. Here the CDR3 DNA reads TGTGCCAGCAGCTTAGGGCTCGCCTGGAGCTCCTACAATGAGCAGTTCTTC.

V and J are TRBV19 and TRBJ1-4; 10 nucleotides line up with TRBD1. Looked up from germline, CDR1 is LNHDA and CDR2 is SQIVND (reference sequence). V was pared by 3 bases and J by 2 bases, with 6 bases of the junction left unmatched. The CDR3 has 17 residues. The CDR3 DNA sequence: TGTGCCAGTAGTATGAGGACAGGGGGGAGTACTAATGAAAAACTGTTTTTT. It yields the protein CASSMRTGGSTNEKLFF.

The chain carries TRBV7-2 and TRBJ1-3, with a weak D call TRBD1 (5 bases). V was clipped by 5 bases and J by 2 bases, with 13 bases between them. The CDR3 totals 15 residues. Per the germline V gene, CDR1 is SGHTA and CDR2 is FQGNSA. The CDR3 sequence is CASSTYSGTGNTIYF. CDR3 DNA sequence: TGTGCCAGCAGCACATATTCAGGGACTGGAAACACCATATATTTT.

In DNA, the CDR3 is TGTGCCAGCAGCTTGTATGACAGGGACGTCTCTGGGGCCAACGTCCTGACTTTC. Its translation: CASSLYDRDVSGANVLTF. This sequence joins TRBV5-6 and TRBJ2-6; 7 bases agree with TRBD1. Germline V CDR1 and CDR2: SGHDT, YYEEEE. V shed 1 base and J 0 bases; nucleotides not matched to a gene: 7. The CDR3 is 18 amino acids. The full variable domain, with the rest looked up from reference TRBV5-6 and TRBJ2-6, is DAGVTQSPTHLIKTRGQQVTLRCSPKSGHDTVSWYQQALGQGPQFIFQYYEEEERQRGNFPDRFSGHQFPNYSSELNVNALLLGDSALYLCASSLYDRDVSGANVLTFGAGSRLTVL.

The J gene is TRBJ1-3, the V gene TRBV6-1; D is undetermined. With 7 bases removed from V and 0 bases from J, the gap between germline ends came to 13 bases. The germline V gene encodes CDR1 MNHNS and CDR2 SASEGT. The CDR3 covers 15 residues. The CDR3 here is CASTIGPNSGNTIYF. The CDR3 nucleotides are TGTGCCAGCACTATCGGTCCCAACTCTGGAAACACCATATATTTT.

This chain links TRBV7-2 with TRBJ2-1; the match to TRBD2 covers 9 bases. Germline V gene data show CDR1 as SGHTA and CDR2 as FQGNSA. CDR3 length: 15 residues. With V trimmed by 0 bases and J by 7 bases, 4 bases remained unmatched. The CDR3 region is CASSLAGLAGNEQFF. The CDR3 nucleotides read TGTGCCAGCAGCTTAGCGGGGCTAGCGGGGAATGAGCAGTTCTTC.

V is TRBV5-1 and J is TRBJ2-1; TRBD2 aligns across 13 bases. V lost 3 bases to trimming and J lost 9 bases; unmatched junction nucleotides: 6. Germline V gives CDR1 SGHRS, CDR2 YFSETQ. The CDR3 contains 15 residues. The CDR3 coding sequence is TGCGCCAGCAGCTCGGGACTAGCGGGGCCGGGTGAGCAGTTCTTC. It specifies CASSSGLAGPGEQFF. Combining the CDR3 with reference TRBV5-1 and TRBJ2-1 gives the whole variable domain KAGVTQTPRYLIKTRGQQVTLSCSPISGHRSVSWYQQTPGQGLQFLFEYFSETQRNKGNFPGRFSGRQFSNSRSEMNVSTLELGDSALYLCASSSGLAGPGEQFFGPGTRLTVL.

The chain joins TRBV7-2 to TRBJ1-1; 10 bases line up with TRBD1. There are 17 residues in the CDR3. Germline V gene lookup returns CDR1 SGHTA and CDR2 FQGNSA. Trimming at V came to 4 bases and at J to 0 bases, leaving 8 bases not matched to a gene. Here the CDR3 reads CASSWSGTGVMNTEAFF. CDR3 sequence (DNA): TGTGCCAGCAGCTGGTCCGGGACAGGGGTTATGAACACTGAAGCTTTCTTT. The full variable domain, completed using reference TRBV7-2 and TRBJ1-1, is GAGVSQSPSNKVTEKGKDVELRCDPISGHTALYWYRQSLGQGLEFLIYFQGNSAPDKSGLPSDRFSAERTGGSVSTLTIQRTQQEDSAVYLCASSWSGTGVMNTEAFFGQGTRLTVV.

This chain uses TRBV7-8 with TRBJ2-3; no firm D call. Germline loops: CDR1 SGHVS, CDR2 FQNEAQ. CDR3 length: 16 residues. V was clipped by 5 bases and J by 2 bases, with 17 bases between them. The CDR3 coding sequence is TGTGCCAGCAGCCTCGTAGTGAGGATTTTCACAGATACGCAGTATTTT. Translating gives CASSLVVRIFTDTQYF. Full variable domain (missing parts from reference TRBV7-8 and TRBJ2-3): GAGVSQSPRYKVAKRGQDVALRCDPISGHVSLFWYQQALGQGPEFLTYFQNEAQLDKSGLPSDRFFAERPEGSVSTLKIQRTQQEDSAVYLCASSLVVRIFTDTQYFGPGTRLTVL.

The count of this clone is one. Mismatch with germline at one junction end may stem from a read error. The chain couples TRBV7-7 to TRBJ2-3; D tentatively fits TRBD1 or TRBD2 (6 bases each). The CDR3 loop spans 14 amino acids. Looked up from germline, CDR1 is SSHAT and CDR2 is FNYEAQ (reference sequence). The CDR3 coding sequence is TGTGCTAGCAGCTTAGCGGCAGGGGAAGATACGCAGTATTTT. Translated: CASSLAAGEDTQYF.

The chain carries TRBV11-2 and TRBJ2-1, with 8 bases that match TRBD2. Germline V CDR1 and CDR2: SGHAT, FQNNGV. V trimming: 3 bases; J trimming: 3 bases; junction bases outside the gene matches: 7. CDR3 size: 16 residues. In DNA, the CDR3 is TGTGCCAGCAGCTTTCTGGGGACTAGAAACTACAATGAGCAGTTCTTC. As protein: CASSFLGTRNYNEQFF.

V and J are TRBV29-1 and TRBJ2-1; tentatively, D is TRBD1 (5 bases). V shed 5 bases and J shed 6 bases, with 17 bases lying between them. In germline, CDR1 is SQVTM, CDR2 ANQGSEA. The CDR3 length is 14 residues. CDR3 in DNA: TGCAGCGTTTTTCCGGCAGGGCAGGGCAATGAGCAGTTCTTC. It specifies CSVFPAGQGNEQFF.

V and J are TRBV7-8 and TRBJ1-1; tentative D call: TRBD1 (5 bases). The CDR3 contains 14 residues. Germline V gene lookup returns CDR1 SGHVS and CDR2 FQNEAQ. V was trimmed by 5 bases and J by 4 bases, leaving 14 bases between them. The CDR3 is CASSPRAGGTEAFF. CDR3 nucleotides: TGTGCCAGCAGCCCTAGGGCGGGGGGCACTGAAGCTTTCTTT. Looking up the rest from reference TRBV7-8 and TRBJ1-1 gives the full variable domain: GAGVSQSPRYKVAKRGQDVALRCDPISGHVSLFWYQQALGQGPEFLTYFQNEAQLDKSGLPSDRFFAERPEGSVSTLKIQRTQQEDSAVYLCASSPRAGGTEAFFGQGTRLTVV.

The J gene is TRBJ2-5, the V gene TRBV5-1, with D possibly matching TRBD1 (6 bases). Germline V lookup: CDR1 SGHRS, CDR2 YFSETQ. Trimming shortened V by 4 bases and J by 1 base, and 14 bases separated the two germline ends. This CDR3 is 15 amino acids long. CDR3 sequence reads: CASSPGSQGQETQYF. DNA for the CDR3: TGCGCCAGCAGCCCGGGATCACAGGGCCAAGAGACCCAGTACTTC.

V usage is TRBV5-6 and J usage is TRBJ1-2; tentative D call: TRBD1 (5 bases). This CDR3 is built from 15 residues. V was clipped by 7 bases and J by 4 bases, with 20 bases between them. Germline V gene data show CDR1 as SGHDT and CDR2 as YYEEEE. The CDR3 sequence: CASCPPLGAAYGYTF. Here the CDR3 DNA reads TGTGCCAGCTGTCCTCCCCTTGGGGCGGCCTATGGCTACACCTTC.

The chain recombines TRBV30 with TRBJ2-7, with D perhaps matching TRBD2 (5 bases). Germline V gene sequence: CDR1 GTSNPN, CDR2 SVGIG (reference sequence). Trimming cost V 3 bases and J 6 bases, with 15 bases left between them. The CDR3 is made up of 13 amino acids. CDR3 in amino acids: CAWSLIRAGEQYF. The CDR3, as DNA: TGTGCCTGGAGCCTTATCCGGGCGGGCGAGCAGTACTTC.

V is TRBV7-8 and J is TRBJ2-7; tentatively, D is TRBD1 (6 bases). The CDR3 is 16 residues long. The V and J ends lost 5 bases and 6 bases respectively, with 23 bases between them. Per germline, CDR1 SGHVS and CDR2 FQNEAQ. CDR3 nucleotide sequence: TGTGCCAGCAGCGTAACCTTTGCAGGGGCCCAGCGCGAGCAGTACTTC. This sequence encodes CASSVTFAGAQREQYF.

The chain carries TRBV2 and TRBJ2-2; 11 nucleotides match TRBD2. The CDR3 covers 15 residues. Germline CDR1 is SNHLY and CDR2 is FYNNEI. V was pared by 6 bases and J by 7 bases, with 7 bases of the junction left unmatched. DNA of the CDR3: TGTGCCAGCAGAGACGGGACTAGCGGTAACGGGGAGCTGTTTTTT. Protein sequence: CASRDGTSGNGELFF.

The genes are TRBV10-3 and TRBJ2-7; 7 bases fit TRBD2. CDR3 length equals 16 residues. Unmatched junction bases numbered 10, after V lost 3 bases and J lost 2 bases. CDR1 is ENHRY, CDR2 SYGVKD, per germline. CDR3: CAISDREGSWPYEQYF. The CDR3 coding sequence is TGTGCCATCAGTGATAGGGAGGGTTCGTGGCCCTACGAGCAGTACTTC.